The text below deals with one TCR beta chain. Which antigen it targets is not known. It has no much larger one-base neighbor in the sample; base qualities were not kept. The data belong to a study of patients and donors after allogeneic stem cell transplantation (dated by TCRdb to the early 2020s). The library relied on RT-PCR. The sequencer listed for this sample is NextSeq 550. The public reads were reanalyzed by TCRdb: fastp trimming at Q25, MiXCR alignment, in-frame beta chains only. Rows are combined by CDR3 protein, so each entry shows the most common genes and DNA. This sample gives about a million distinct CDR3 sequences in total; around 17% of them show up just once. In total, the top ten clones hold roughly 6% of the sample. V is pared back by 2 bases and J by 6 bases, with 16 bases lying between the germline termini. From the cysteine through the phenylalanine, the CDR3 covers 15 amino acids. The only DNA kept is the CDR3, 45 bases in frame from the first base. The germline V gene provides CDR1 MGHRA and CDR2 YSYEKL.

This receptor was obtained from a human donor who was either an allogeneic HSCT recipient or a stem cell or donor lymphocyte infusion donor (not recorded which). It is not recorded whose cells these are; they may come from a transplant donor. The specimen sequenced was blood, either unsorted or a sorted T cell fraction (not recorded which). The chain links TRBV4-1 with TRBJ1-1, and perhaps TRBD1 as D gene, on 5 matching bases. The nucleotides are TGCGCCAGCAGCCAATATGAAAGGGGTTCTCCTGAAGCTTTCTTT. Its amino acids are CASSQYERGSPEAFF.